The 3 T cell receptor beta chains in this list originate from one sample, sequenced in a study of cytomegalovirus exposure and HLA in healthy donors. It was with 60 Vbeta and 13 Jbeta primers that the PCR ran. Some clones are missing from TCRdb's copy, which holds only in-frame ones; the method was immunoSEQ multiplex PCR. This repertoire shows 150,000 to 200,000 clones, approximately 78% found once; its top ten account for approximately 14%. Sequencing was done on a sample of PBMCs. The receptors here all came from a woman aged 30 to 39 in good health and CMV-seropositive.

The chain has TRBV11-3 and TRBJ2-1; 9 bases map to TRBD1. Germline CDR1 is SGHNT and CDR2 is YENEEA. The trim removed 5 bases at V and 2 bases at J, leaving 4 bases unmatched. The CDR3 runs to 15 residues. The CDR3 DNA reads TGTGCCAGCAGCGACAGGGGGAACACCTACAATGAGCAGTTCTTC. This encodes CASSDRGNTYNEQFF.

Here the CDR3 reads CARYGTPMKNQPQHF. The DNA for the CDR3 is TGTGCCAGATACGGGACACCGATGAAAAATCAGCCCCAGCATTTT. This chain connects TRBV5-7 to TRBJ1-5; possibly TRBD1 for D (6 bases). TRBV5-7 falls under the ORF class, with uncertain function. This CDR3 comprises 15 residues. Between the trimmed V and J ends, which lost 8 bases and 4 bases, there was a span of 19 bases.

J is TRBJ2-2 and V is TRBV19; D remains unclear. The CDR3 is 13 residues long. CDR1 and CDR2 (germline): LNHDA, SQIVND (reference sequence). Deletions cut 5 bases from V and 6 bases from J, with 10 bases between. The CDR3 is CASSPILPGELFF. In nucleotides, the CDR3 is TGTGCCAGTAGTCCGATCCTACCCGGGGAGCTGTTTTTT.